This T cell receptor (beta chain) was observed in a study of tumor-infiltrating lymphocytes in primary liver carcinoma. On the study more broadly: Primary liver carcinomas in the patients were surgically resected. General study results and limits: Because of bulk unsorted sampling, CD4+ and CD8+ repertoires were not subjected to comparison.

Germline V gene lookup returns CDR1 MNHEY and CDR2 SVGAGI. Trimming at V came to 6 bases and at J to 5 bases, leaving 7 bases not matched to a gene. The CDR3 spans 14 residues. Researchers drew blood RNA from unsorted whole blood and extracted germline DNA as well. A word on this clonotype: Its target is not known. A clone one base away is much larger, so this may be a read error.

TCR beta cDNA was reverse-transcribed from 500 ng of total RNA. The reaction used a constant-region primer and ProtoScript II reverse transcriptase. Three rounds of nested multiplex PCR with slightly modified ARM-PCR produced TCR beta libraries. It was with TRBV1-TRBV30 forward primers and a C-beta reverse primer that the first two PCR rounds were run, at roughly 9 cycles each. TCRdb reanalysed the multiplex PCR reads using MiXCR and keeps one entry per CDR3 protein. The repertoire includes about 310,000 distinct CDR3 sequences, 50% to 60% of them detected once, and about 18% sits in the top ten. The sequence was collected from a woman under 40 with primary liver carcinoma and hepatitis B virus infection. Sequenced input: peripheral blood. The chain recombines TRBV6-5 with TRBJ2-1; TRBD1 aligns across 7 bases. Written as DNA, the CDR3 is TGTGCCAGCAGGCCGGGACAGAGCCACAATGAGCAGTTCTTC. Its translation: CASRPGQSHNEQFF.